The 5 T cell receptor beta chains below were found in one sample sequenced in a study of T cells in localized non-small cell lung cancer. Produced via immunoSEQ multiplex PCR; TCRdb's table is partial and in-frame only. This table has around 79,000 clones, around three quarters appearing once. This sample comprised PBMCs, obtained before any cancer treatment. The receptor set was obtained from a man aged 35-75 years with stage II squamous cell lung carcinoma.

The genes are TRBV2 and TRBJ1-5, with unresolved D. The CDR3 consists of 12 residues. Looked up from germline, CDR1 is SNHLY and CDR2 is FYNNEI. Trimming pared 4 bases from V and 6 bases from J, leaving 7 bases between. Here the CDR3 reads CASSAGPQPQHF. CDR3 sequence (DNA): TGTGCCAGCAGTGCCGGACCTCAGCCCCAGCATTTT.

This clone was seen a handful of times. V gene TRBV18 combines with J gene TRBJ1-1; D call uncertain. Trimming shortened V by 0 bases and J by 1 base, and 9 bases separated the two germline ends. The CDR3 runs to 15 residues. Germline CDR1 and CDR2: KGHSH and LQKENI. The CDR3 spells CASSPPGSTNTEAFF. The CDR3, as DNA: TGTGCCAGCTCACCACCGGGTTCAACGAACACTGAAGCTTTCTTT.

V usage is TRBV6-1 and J usage is TRBJ1-1; D remains ambiguous. V lost 7 bases and J lost 0, with 9 bases in between. CDR3 length: 13 amino acids. Germline lookup yields CDR1 MNHNS and CDR2 SASEGT. CDR3 nucleotides: TGTGCCAGCACTGAGACGGTGAACACTGAAGCTTTCTTT. It encodes CASTETVNTEAFF.

The chain joins TRBV7-9 to TRBJ1-1; D is ambiguous. The CDR3 covers 12 residues. Germline loops: CDR1 SEHNR, CDR2 FQNEAQ (reference sequence). Trimming shortened V by 7 bases and J by 0 bases, and 6 bases separated the two germline ends. CDR3 sequence reads: CASTPVNTEAFF. The CDR3 DNA follows: TGTGCCAGCACCCCAGTGAACACTGAAGCTTTCTTT.

V and J are TRBV4-1 and TRBJ1-1; D call uncertain. This CDR3 spans 14 amino acids. Germline lookup yields CDR1 MGHRA and CDR2 YSYEKL. V was pared by 2 bases and J by 6 bases, with 13 bases between. CDR3 sequence reads: CASSQPSGPPEAFF. The CDR3, as DNA: TGCGCCAGCAGCCAACCATCCGGCCCACCTGAAGCTTTCTTT.